Given below is one T cell receptor beta chain in context. Method: immunoSEQ multiplex PCR; TCRdb's copy keeps in-frame clones and lacks some. Of tens of thousands of clones in the sample, about 87% are singletons; the top ten hold about 9%. This sample was taken from a study of blood T cell repertoires in COVID-19. Study information: Collection of acute and convalescent COVID-19 samples took place in the United States, Italy and Spain.

The V and J ends lost 5 bases and 8 bases, in that order; junction bases with no gene match: 7. The germline V gene has CDR1 GTSNPN and CDR2 SVGIG (reference sequence). This CDR3 is 13 amino acids long. The V call is TRBV30, the J call TRBJ1-2; 11 bases match TRBD1. The source is a human donor in a cohort sampled during active COVID-19. Material: peripheral blood. In DNA form, the CDR3 reads TGTGCCTGGGGACGGACAGGGGGCTACGGCTACACCTTC. It translates to CAWGRTGGYGYTF.